The clone carrying this T cell receptor (beta chain) was seen many times. Antigen specificity is unknown. This record comes from a study of response to subunit inactivated influenza vaccine. The study, taken as a whole, reports: That few new T cells are recruited by each seasonal influenza vaccination was the authors' suggestion.

TCRdb fed the RT-PCR reads into MiXCR, producing one record per CDR3 protein. The sample consists of 170,000 or so distinct CDR3 sequences, about 11% of them appearing once. Trimming removed 5 bases at V and 8 bases at J, with 16 bases between. The germline CDR1 and CDR2 sequences are SGHTA and FQGNSA. The CDR3 contains 14 residues. V gene TRBV7-2 combines with J gene TRBJ2-1, with D uncertain. This TCR was recovered from a man aged 50 to 69 who received an inactivated influenza vaccine. The specimen comprised CD8+ T cells sorted from PBMCs, sampled around 2 years after vaccination. CDR3 amino acids: CASSQLDGFDEQFF. As DNA, the CDR3 is TGTGCCAGCAGCCAACTGGACGGGTTCGATGAGCAGTTCTTC.